This TCR beta chain was recorded in a study of shared clonotypes between healthy human individuals. About the study: Three CD4 naive, three CD4 memory, two CD8 naive and one CD8 memory plate were used per donor.

The V and J ends lost 2 bases and 2 bases respectively, with 13 bases between them. CDR3 length: 15 amino acids. CDR1 MNHEY and CDR2 SVGAGI come from the germline V gene. CD45RO negativity and positive selection for CCR7 defined naive CD8 cells, a population that excluded terminally differentiated effector memory CD45RA+ cells. Caucasian adults living in Nashville, Tennessee, provided all samples. The material for each subset, its genomic DNA, was split evenly across several immunoSEQ plates. TCRdb's copy holds only in-frame clones and misses some; the assay was immunoSEQ multiplex PCR. Of under 2,000,000 clones listed, approximately 95% were seen once; the top ten hold around 1%.

Sequenced material: naive CD8+ T cells sorted from blood. The chain has TRBV6-5 and TRBJ2-7, with D uncertain. The sequence was collected from a man aged 18 to 30 in good health. In nucleotides, the CDR3 is TGTGCCAGCAGTTACGGCGCCCCCTTGGCCTACGAGCAGTACTTC. This encodes CASSYGAPLAYEQYF.